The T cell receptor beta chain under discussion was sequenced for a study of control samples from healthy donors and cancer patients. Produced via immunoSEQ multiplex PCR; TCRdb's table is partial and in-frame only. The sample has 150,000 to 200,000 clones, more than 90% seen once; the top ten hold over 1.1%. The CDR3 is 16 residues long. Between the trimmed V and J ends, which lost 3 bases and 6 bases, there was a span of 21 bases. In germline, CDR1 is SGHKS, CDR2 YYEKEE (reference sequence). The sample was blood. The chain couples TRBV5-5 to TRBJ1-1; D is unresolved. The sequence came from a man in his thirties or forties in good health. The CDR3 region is CASSSLKSGPLPEAFF. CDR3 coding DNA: TGTGCCAGCAGCTCTCTAAAATCCGGGCCCCTTCCTGAAGCTTTCTTT. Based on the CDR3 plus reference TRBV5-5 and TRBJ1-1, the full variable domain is DAGVTQSPTHLIKTRGQQVTLRCSPISGHKSVSWYQQVLGQGPQFIFQYYEKEERGRGNFPDRFSARQFPNYSSELNVNALLLGDSALYLCASSSLKSGPLPEAFFGQGTRLTVV.